The source of this T cell receptor beta chain is a study of cytomegalovirus exposure and HLA in healthy donors (dated by TCRdb to the late 2010s). With regard to the full study: According to a later analysis, one platform produced both the roughly 120 validation repertoires and the roughly 660 repertoires of the first cohort. The study aimed to test whether cataloging public T cell receptors could reveal signatures of past pathogen exposure. Besides the first cohort of roughly 660 subjects, a separate validation cohort made up of 120 different subjects was used. To predict cytomegalovirus infection status, the study combined high-throughput TCR immunosequencing, statistical association of individual TCRs with disease status, and machine learning.

The donors were included in the validation cohort of roughly 120 subjects, a group kept apart from the 666-subject first cohort. The method was the immunoSEQ multiplex PCR assay. As for the authors' bioinformatics: A statistical classification framework was built for diagnosing cytomegalovirus status from the catalog of TCR beta chain sequences. Entries here come from immuneACCESS through TCRdb and include only in-frame sequences with V and J called. Some clones fail to appear in such tables; in the studies checked, an unresolved V gene covers under half of the shortfall, and the cause of the remainder is unknown. The V and J calls and clone size are taken from that table; D and trimming were inferred from the DNA. This sample has 120,000 or so clones in its table, and 85% to 90% of those were observed once. The ten largest account for approximately 2.1% of the sample. CDR1 GTSNPN and CDR2 SVGIG were looked up in the germline V gene (reference sequence). Trimming leaves V shorter by 5 bases and J shorter by 1 base, with the junction holding 21 bases beyond the gene matches. Measured from the cysteine to the phenylalanine, the CDR3 is 19 residues long. Here the CDR3 DNA is all that survives: 57 bases in frame from base 1.

Paper-wide results and their limitations: A few of the identified cytomegalovirus-associated TCR beta chains were confirmed in vitro to be specific for cytomegalovirus antigens. The classifier was reported to diagnose cytomegalovirus status with high specificity and sensitivity in both the original and validation cohorts. Most TCR sequences were observed very rarely across donors, whereas some public TCRs were present in many individuals. A later analysis found that TCRs clustered in the first cohort also tended to co-occur in the roughly 120 validation repertoires, with 90% to 95% of cluster scores above 0. The authors suggested that the approach could potentially be extended to other disease states and immunological phenotypes. The validation cohort had no HLA typing available for a later analysis, so co-occurrence within that cohort was assessed over all 120 or so repertoires. A total of 150 to 200 TCR beta chains were listed by the study as associated with cytomegalovirus.

A word on this clone: Its target antigen remains unknown. Base qualities are not recorded, but no much larger clone differs from it by a single base.

The sequenced sample consisted of PBMCs. The chain couples TRBV30 to TRBJ2-3, and 7 bases in between align with TRBD2. The clonotype was recovered from a young woman in good health and CMV-seronegative. The nucleotide sequence reads as follows: TGTGCCTGGGCCCGGCACCCCGCCGGGACGGGGGGACGCACAGATACGCAGTATTTT. This gives the protein CAWARHPAGTGGRTDTQYF.